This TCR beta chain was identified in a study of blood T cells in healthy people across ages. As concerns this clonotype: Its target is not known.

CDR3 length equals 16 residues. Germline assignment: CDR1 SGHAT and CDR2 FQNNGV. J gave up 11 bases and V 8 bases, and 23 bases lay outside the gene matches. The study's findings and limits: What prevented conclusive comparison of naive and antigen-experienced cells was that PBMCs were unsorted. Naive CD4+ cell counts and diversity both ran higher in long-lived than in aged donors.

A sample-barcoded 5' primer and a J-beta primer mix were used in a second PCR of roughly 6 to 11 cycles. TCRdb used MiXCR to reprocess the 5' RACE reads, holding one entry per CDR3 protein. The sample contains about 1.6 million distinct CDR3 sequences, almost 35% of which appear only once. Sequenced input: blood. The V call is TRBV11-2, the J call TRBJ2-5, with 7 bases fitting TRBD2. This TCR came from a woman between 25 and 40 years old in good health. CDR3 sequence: CASRGRRREPRYEQYF. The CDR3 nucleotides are TGTGCCAGCCGGGGAAGAAGGCGGGAGCCCCGGTATGAGCAGTACTTC. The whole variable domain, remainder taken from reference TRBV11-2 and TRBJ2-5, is EAGVAQSPRYKIIEKRQSVAFWCNPISGHATLYWYQQILGQGPKLLIQFQNNGVVDDSQLPKDRFSAERLKGVDSTLKIQPAKLEDSAVYLCASRGRRREPRYEQYFGPGTRLLVL.